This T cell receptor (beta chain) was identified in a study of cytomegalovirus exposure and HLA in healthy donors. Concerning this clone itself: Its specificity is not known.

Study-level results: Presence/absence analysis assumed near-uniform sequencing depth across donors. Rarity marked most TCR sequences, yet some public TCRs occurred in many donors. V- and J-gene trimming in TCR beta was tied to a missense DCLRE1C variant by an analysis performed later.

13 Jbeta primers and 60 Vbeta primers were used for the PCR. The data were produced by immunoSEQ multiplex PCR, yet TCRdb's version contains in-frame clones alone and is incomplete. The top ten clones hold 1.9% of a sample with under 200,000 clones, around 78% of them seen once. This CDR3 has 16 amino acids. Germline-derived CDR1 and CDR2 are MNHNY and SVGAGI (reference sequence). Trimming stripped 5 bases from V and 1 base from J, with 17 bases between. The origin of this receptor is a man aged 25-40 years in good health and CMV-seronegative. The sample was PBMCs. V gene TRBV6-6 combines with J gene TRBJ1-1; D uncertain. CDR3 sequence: CASSPISVLRNTEAFF. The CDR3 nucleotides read TGTGCCAGCAGTCCCATCTCGGTTTTACGGAACACTGAAGCTTTCTTT.